This T cell receptor (beta chain) is drawn from a study of shared T cell receptors in the human thymus. This clone was counted once. Measured with immunoSEQ multiplex PCR; TCRdb has only the in-frame clones, and not every one. Of just under 550,000 clones listed, 70% to 80% were seen once; the top ten hold roughly 0.013%. V gave up 4 bases and J gave up 6 bases, with 14 bases separating them. Looked up from germline, CDR1 is SGHNT and CDR2 is YYREEE (reference sequence). This CDR3 spans 14 amino acids. These same records also appear under a second study, on human thymus T cells. That study adds: Healthy Finnish infants undergoing corrective surgery for congenital heart defects were used as donors. In corrective heart surgery, resections were taken, and these provided the thymus tissue. Related research found strongly overlapping thymic repertoires in unrelated individuals.

The rearrangement links TRBV5-4 to TRBJ2-1; D may be TRBD2 (6 bases). The TCR originated in a boy less than two years old with a congenital heart defect. Sequenced sample: thymocytes. DNA for the CDR3: TGTGCCAGCAGCCGGAGGGTCTGGCTCAATGAGCAGTTCTTC. Amino acid sequence: CASSRRVWLNEQFF.